This T cell receptor beta chain was captured by sequencing in a study of shared clonotypes between healthy human individuals. Broader study findings: Only blood was sampled, and tissue TCR repertoires likely differ from blood ones.

For sorted subsets, about 190 ng DNA per replicate equaled about 31,000 T cell genomes. TCRdb's copy holds only in-frame clones and misses some; the assay was immunoSEQ multiplex PCR. The table lists around 2.1 million clones, around 93% of them singletons. Naive CD8 cells lacked CD45RO and underwent positive selection for CCR7, leaving out terminally differentiated effector memory CD45RA+ cells. Study donors comprised healthy, HIV-negative adults devoid of recent acute infection or vaccination. As to this clone: Its antigen is currently unknown.

This sequence originates from a man aged 18 to 29 in good health. Some clones in this sample may be carry-over from other donors' samples. Sample: naive CD8+ T cells from PBMCs.

The chain's CDR3 is CASSHEGAGAYNEQFF. CDR3 sequence (DNA): TGTGCCAGCAGCCACGAGGGAGCGGGGGCTTACAATGAGCAGTTCTTC. The chain joins TRBV11-2 to TRBJ2-1; 8 bases are a match to TRBD2. Germline CDR1 reads SGHAT; CDR2 reads FQNNGV. The CDR3 runs to 16 residues. V was pared by 5 bases and J by 4 bases, with 10 bases of the junction left unmatched.